Following are 22 T cell receptor beta chains from one sample sequenced in a study of blood T cell repertoires in COVID-19. TCRdb's table, derived via immunoSEQ multiplex PCR, lists solely in-frame clones and lacks some. This sample yields 150,000 to 200,000 clones, of which 70% to 90% are seen a single time; approximately 21% belongs to the top ten. The specimen was peripheral blood. The receptors here all came from a man aged 60-69 years with active or convalescent COVID-19.

V and J are TRBV19 and TRBJ1-5; D remains unclear. Per germline, CDR1 LNHDA and CDR2 SQIVND (reference sequence). The CDR3 sequence is 16 residues long. Trimming took off 5 bases at V and 1 base at J, with 15 bases between the two ends. CDR3 residues: CASSSPPGVSNQPQHF. The CDR3 region has the DNA TGTGCCAGTAGTTCACCTCCCGGGGTGAGCAATCAGCCCCAGCATTTT.

The chain carries TRBV6-5 and TRBJ2-5; 7 bases line up with TRBD2. The CDR3 covers 15 residues. CDR1 is MNHEY and CDR2 is SVGAGI in the germline V gene. The J segment lost 2 bases and the V segment lost 7 bases, leaving 10 bases of the junction unmatched. The CDR3, as DNA: TGTGCCAGCATTCGGGGGGTTGTGGGGCAAGAGACCCAGTACTTC. Protein: CASIRGVVGQETQYF.

This chain links TRBV6-5 with TRBJ2-2; 10 bases are shared with TRBD1. From germline, CDR1 is MNHEY and CDR2 SVGAGI. V shed 7 bases, J shed 5 bases, and the junction held 7 bases outside the gene matches. The CDR3 covers 15 residues. The CDR3 loop is CASILGQGETGELFF. The CDR3 DNA sequence: TGTGCCAGCATTTTAGGACAGGGGGAGACCGGGGAGCTGTTTTTT.

This chain links TRBV21-1 with TRBJ2-3; the table names TRBD2, a call not compared with the DNA. TRBV21-1 is classified as a pseudogene. The CDR3 runs 23 residues. The CDR3 nucleotides are TGTGCCAGCAGCCCAAGATCCGACTCTACTAAAACGGGGGGGCGATTCAGCACAGATACGCAGTATTTT. It specifies CASSPRSDSTKTGGRFSTDTQYF.

This chain links TRBV5-1 with TRBJ2-7; D is perhaps TRBD2 (6 bases). V was cut by 0 bases and J by 1 base, with 14 bases left in between. Looked up from germline, CDR1 is SGHRS and CDR2 is YFSETQ. The CDR3 extends over 16 amino acids. The CDR3 bases are TGCGCCAGCAGCTTGGGTGTAGGAGGGCCTTCCTACGAGCAGTACTTC. The encoded protein is CASSLGVGGPSYEQYF.

This chain links TRBV7-9 with TRBJ2-1, with D possibly matching TRBD1 (6 bases). The germline gives CDR1 SEHNR, CDR2 FQNEAQ (reference sequence). The CDR3 runs 14 residues. With 5 bases removed from V and 6 bases from J, the gap between germline ends came to 14 bases. CDR3 region: CASSPYEGVNEQFF. The CDR3 region has the DNA TGTGCCAGCAGCCCCTACGAGGGGGTCAATGAGCAGTTCTTC.

The DNA of the CDR3 is TGTGCCAGCAGCTTCAGGACAGGTGACTACACCTTC. Protein product: CASSFRTGDYTF. This chain links TRBV11-2 with TRBJ1-2; TRBD1 aligns across 7 bases. There are 12 residues in the CDR3. Germline V lookup: CDR1 SGHAT, CDR2 FQNNGV. J gave up 10 bases and V 3 bases, and 5 bases lay outside the gene matches.

This clone came up a few times. The chain has TRBV2 and TRBJ2-7; maybe TRBD2 (7 bases). CDR3 length equals 14 residues. Per germline, CDR1 SNHLY and CDR2 FYNNEI. V lost 4 bases to trimming and J lost 1 base, with 11 bases between them. CDR3 amino acids: CASSVGGGSYEQYF. The CDR3 bases are TGTGCCAGCAGTGTGGGAGGGGGTTCCTACGAGCAGTACTTC.

The genes are TRBV6-1 and TRBJ1-2; no clear D. V was shortened by 3 bases and J by 13 bases, with 9 bases between the two germline ends. This CDR3 has 10 amino acids. Germline assignment: CDR1 MNHNS and CDR2 SASEGT. The CDR3 region has the DNA TGTGCCAGCAGTGACGGGGTAGGCACCTTC. Translation: CASSDGVGTF.

The chain combines TRBV6-5 with TRBJ2-1; 9 bases align to TRBD2. Germline CDR1 and CDR2: MNHEY and SVGAGI. Losses at the gene ends were 2 bases for V and 14 bases for J; bases not matched to a gene: 10. This CDR3 is built from 14 residues. The CDR3 DNA reads as TGTGCCAGCAGTTACCGTCTAGCGGGGACCCAAAAGTTCTTC. Protein sequence: CASSYRLAGTQKFF.

The chain is built from TRBV7-9 and TRBJ1-1, with D possibly being TRBD1 (5 bases). Germline V gene lookup returns CDR1 SEHNR and CDR2 FQNEAQ (reference sequence). This CDR3 contains 15 residues. Trimming pared 4 bases from V and 0 bases from J, leaving 12 bases between. The CDR3 sequence: CASSSSNRLNTEAFF. CDR3 DNA: TGTGCCAGCAGCTCATCAAACAGGCTGAACACTGAAGCTTTCTTT.

The rearrangement uses TRBV10-2 and TRBJ2-3, with 7 bases that match TRBD1. The germline gives CDR1 WSHSY, CDR2 SAAADI. The length of the CDR3 is 14 residues. J gave up 4 bases and V 4 bases, and 5 bases lay outside the gene matches. CDR3 in DNA: TGCGCCAGCAGTGCGATGACAGGGCCAGATACGCAGTATTTT. Translation gives CASSAMTGPDTQYF.

V is TRBV5-6 and J is TRBJ2-3; D is ambiguous. Trimming cost V 1 base and J 4 bases, with 10 bases left between them. Germline V lookup: CDR1 SGHDT, CDR2 YYEEEE. The CDR3 runs to 14 residues. CDR3 amino acids: CASSLSMASDTQYF. The DNA of the CDR3 is TGTGCCAGCAGCTTGTCCATGGCATCAGATACGCAGTATTTT.

This clone was detected a few times. Distinct nucleotide sequences in the sample also encode this CDR3. This chain links TRBV30 with TRBJ1-5; D unclear. The length of the CDR3 is 13 residues. Trimming shortened V by 0 bases and J by 4 bases, and 7 bases separated the two germline ends. Germline CDR1 GTSNPN, CDR2 SVGIG (reference sequence). The CDR3 nucleotides are TGTGCCTGGAGTGTACGGGGTAATCAGCCCCAGCATTTT. This codes for CAWSVRGNQPQHF.

This rearrangement joins TRBV2 to TRBJ1-2; D is uncertain. The length of the CDR3 is 10 residues. Germline V lookup: CDR1 SNHLY, CDR2 FYNNEI. Trimming stripped 8 bases from V and 7 bases from J, with 8 bases between. The CDR3, as DNA: TGTGCCAGCCCCGGGGTTGGCTACACCTTC. The encoded protein is CASPGVGYTF.

The genes are TRBV5-1 and TRBJ1-1, with a possible D match to TRBD1 (5 bases). Trimming removed 0 bases from V and 2 bases from J, with 8 bases in between. This CDR3 spans 14 amino acids. Germline V gene data show CDR1 as SGHRS and CDR2 as YFSETQ. Written as DNA, the CDR3 is TGCGCCAGCAGCTTGGGGGGCAGCAACACTGAAGCTTTCTTT. Residues: CASSLGGSNTEAFF. The variable domain in full, with the rest retrieved from reference TRBV5-1 and TRBJ1-1, is KAGVTQTPRYLIKTRGQQVTLSCSPISGHRSVSWYQQTPGQGLQFLFEYFSETQRNKGNFPGRFSGRQFSNSRSEMNVSTLELGDSALYLCASSLGGSNTEAFFGQGTRLTVV.

The chain recombines TRBV19 with TRBJ1-1; D is undetermined. The V and J ends lost 5 bases and 1 base respectively, with 8 bases between them. Germline CDR1 and CDR2: LNHDA and SQIVND (reference sequence). This CDR3 contains 13 residues. The CDR3 loop reads CASSLSGNTEAFF. CDR3 in DNA: TGTGCCAGTAGTCTCTCAGGGAACACTGAAGCTTTCTTT.

The genes are TRBV20-1 and TRBJ2-3, with TRBD2 identical over 13 bases. The CDR3 consists of 18 residues. Looked up from germline, CDR1 is DFQATT and CDR2 is SNEGSKA (reference sequence). V dropped 3 bases and J dropped 0; count of bases not matched to a gene: 9. The CDR3 is CSASDTSGGGSSTDTQYF. Here the CDR3 DNA reads TGCAGTGCTAGTGATACTAGCGGGGGGGGGTCTAGCACAGATACGCAGTATTTT.

The gene calls are TRBV19 and TRBJ1-1; the D gene is possibly TRBD1 (5 bases). V was trimmed by 6 bases and J by 6 bases, leaving 14 bases between them. The CDR3 runs to 13 residues. The germline CDR1 and CDR2 sequences are LNHDA and SQIVND (reference sequence). This CDR3 is CASSAQGWAEAFF. The CDR3 bases are TGTGCCAGTAGCGCCCAGGGTTGGGCTGAAGCTTTCTTT.

This chain links TRBV5-1 with TRBJ2-2; 15 nucleotides align to TRBD2. Germline V CDR1 and CDR2: SGHRS, YFSETQ. This CDR3 comprises 19 residues. V trimming: 5 bases; J trimming: 4 bases; junction bases outside the gene matches: 12. The CDR3 nucleotides read TGCGCCAGCAGGAGGACTAGCGGGGGGGCCTCTTCAGGCACCGGGGAGCTGTTTTTT. Translating it yields CASRRTSGGASSGTGELFF.

The gene calls are TRBV5-1 and TRBJ1-2, with 9 bases that match TRBD1. The CDR3 totals 14 residues. CDR1 SGHRS and CDR2 YFSETQ come from the germline V gene. After removal of 3 bases from V and 8 bases from J, the junction contained 8 bases not matched to a gene. This CDR3 is CASSSKQGAGGYTF. For the CDR3, the DNA is TGCGCCAGCAGCTCGAAACAGGGGGCGGGAGGCTACACCTTC.

The chain combines TRBV15 with TRBJ1-6; D remains ambiguous. The ends were cut back, 1 base at V and 5 bases at J, with 6 bases in the middle. Germline CDR1 LNHNV, CDR2 YYDKDF (reference sequence). This CDR3 is built from 14 residues. The chain's CDR3 is CATSRGRNNSPLHF. CDR3 DNA sequence: TGTGCCACCAGCAGAGGGAGGAATAATTCACCCCTCCACTTT.